These T cell receptor beta chains were read from a single sample in a study of cytomegalovirus exposure and HLA in healthy donors. TCRdb's table, derived via immunoSEQ multiplex PCR, lists solely in-frame clones and lacks some. The sample gives about 120,000 clones, about four fifths of which show up once; 2.2% is in the top ten. The specimen was PBMCs. The receptors here all came from a woman between 35 and 50 years old in good health and CMV-seronegative. Both conserved end residues are part of each CDR3. A D gene is named only where the DNA matches it firmly. Size is stated for part of the rows, as once, few or many counts, or as a class when the clone is expanded.

clone size	V gene	D gene	J gene	CDR3 protein	CDR3 DNA
.	TRBV9	TRBD2	TRBJ2-2	CASRGARGAGELFF	TGTGCCAGCAGAGGGGCGCGGGGGGCCGGGGAGCTGTTTTTT
.	TRBV19	TRBD1	TRBJ1-1	CASRTGDEYTEAFF	TGTGCCAGTAGAACAGGGGATGAATACACTGAAGCTTTCTTT
.	TRBV7-9	.	TRBJ2-3	CASSPALQRPSTDTQYF	TGTGCCAGCAGCCCAGCCCTCCAGCGGCCAAGCACAGATACGCAGTATTTT
.	TRBV5-1	.	TRBJ2-3	CASSHLPGQNTDTQYF	TGCGCCAGCAGCCACCTTCCTGGACAAAACACAGATACGCAGTATTTT
.	TRBV2	.	TRBJ1-4	CASNFQGSTNEKLFF	TGTGCCAGCAACTTCCAGGGGTCAACTAATGAAAAACTGTTTTTT
.	TRBV30	.	TRBJ2-7	CAWGNEQYF	TGTGCCTGGGGCAACGAGCAGTACTTC
few	TRBV7-3	TRBD2	TRBJ2-2	CASSREGGGTGELFF	TGTGCCAGCAGCCGGGAGGGAGGAGGCACCGGGGAGCTGTTTTTT
.	TRBV7-3	TRBD2	TRBJ2-3	CASSLGVAGGTDTQYF	TGTGCCAGCAGCTTAGGGGTAGCGGGGGGCACAGATACGCAGTATTTT
.	TRBV27	.	TRBJ2-7	CASSLRRVVGEQYF	TGTGCCAGCAGTTTACGCAGGGTTGTTGGCGAGCAGTACTTC
.	TRBV28	TRBD2	TRBJ2-3	CASSRTSGSTDTQYF	TGTGCCAGCAGCCGGACTAGCGGGAGCACAGATACGCAGTATTTT
.	TRBV6-1	.	TRBJ2-4	CASSEMTRILAKNIQYF	TGTGCCAGCAGTGAAATGACTAGGATTCTAGCCAAAAACATTCAGTACTTC
.	TRBV2	TRBD2	TRBJ2-2	CASASGANTGELFF	TGTGCCAGCGCTAGCGGGGCGAACACCGGGGAGCTGTTTTTT
.	TRBV9	.	TRBJ2-2	CASSPPRATGELFF	TGTGCCAGCAGCCCCCCCAGGGCCACCGGGGAGCTGTTTTTT
.	TRBV7-9	.	TRBJ2-7	CASSPNLGVGYEQYF	TGTGCCAGCAGCCCCAACCTAGGGGTCGGCTACGAGCAGTACTTC
.	TRBV19	TRBD1	TRBJ1-2	CASQGQGIYGYTF	TGTGCCAGCCAGGGACAGGGGATCTATGGCTACACCTTC
.	TRBV28	.	TRBJ2-1	CASSLFWENEQFF	TGTGCCAGCAGTTTATTCTGGGAGAATGAGCAGTTCTTC
few	TRBV27	.	TRBJ1-6	CASSLLDSADGYNSPLHF	TGTGCCAGCAGTTTACTGGACAGCGCGGACGGGTATAATTCACCCCTCCACTTT
.	TRBV7-9	TRBD1	TRBJ1-5	CASSPGQGGSQPQHF	TGTGCCAGCAGCCCGGGACAGGGGGGCAGCCAGCCCCAGCATTTT
.	TRBV4-3	TRBD2	TRBJ2-1	CASSERLAREFAHARYNEQFF	TGCGCCAGCAGCGAGCGGTTGGCGCGGGAGTTTGCCCACGCTCGCTACAATGAGCAGTTCTTC
.	TRBV2	TRBD1	TRBJ1-1	CASSRGTLGQGGEAFF	TGTGCCAGCAGTCGGGGGACCCTTGGACAGGGTGGTGAAGCTTTCTTT
.	TRBV5-8	.	TRBJ1-2	CASSFSNFNYGYTF	TGTGCCAGCAGCTTCTCTAACTTTAACTATGGCTACACCTTC
.	TRBV28	.	TRBJ2-7	CASTRLPGEQYF	TGTGCCAGCACCCGCCTCCCCGGGGAGCAGTACTTC
.	TRBV11-2	.	TRBJ1-2	CASSFLQGFGYTF	TGTGCCAGCAGCTTCCTACAGGGTTTTGGCTACACCTTC
.	TRBV5-1	.	TRBJ2-3	CANRLASDTQYF	TGCGCCAACAGATTGGCCTCAGATACGCAGTATTTT
.	TRBV7-8	.	TRBJ2-7	CASSSRQNYYEQYF	TGTGCCAGCAGCTCCAGACAGAACTACTACGAGCAGTACTTC
few	TRBV6-5	.	TRBJ1-4	CASSLTGFNEKLFF	TGTGCCAGCAGTTTGACAGGCTTTAATGAAAAACTGTTTTTT
.	TRBV25-1	TRBD1	TRBJ2-7	CASSAGTGSYEQYF	TGTGCCAGCAGTGCGGGGACAGGTTCCTACGAGCAGTACTTC
.	TRBV28	.	TRBJ1-3	CASSLSPGGSGNTIYF	TGTGCCAGCAGTTTATCACCCGGTGGCTCTGGAAACACCATATATTTT
once	TRBV11-2	TRBD2	TRBJ2-1	CASSSRNLAGPTSYNEQFF	TGTGCCAGCAGCTCCCGAAACCTAGCGGGTCCCACCTCATACAATGAGCAGTTCTTC
.	TRBV19	.	TRBJ1-1	CASSPGRSPGTEAFF	TGTGCCAGTAGTCCAGGCCGATCCCCTGGCACTGAAGCTTTCTTT
.	TRBV5-1	.	TRBJ2-3	CASSLRSIGGTGTDTQYF	TGCGCCAGCAGCTTGCGGTCAATTGGGGGGACAGGCACAGATACGCAGTATTTT
.	TRBV5-6	TRBD1	TRBJ2-2	CASSLGDRPTGELFF	TGTGCCAGCAGCTTGGGGGACAGACCCACCGGGGAGCTGTTTTTT
many	TRBV29-1	.	TRBJ1-1	CSVDGGAPEAFF	TGCAGCGTTGATGGGGGCGCCCCTGAAGCTTTCTTT
.	TRBV30	.	TRBJ2-7	CAWRTTPGTYEQYF	TGTGCCTGGCGAACCACTCCGGGAACCTACGAGCAGTACTTC
.	TRBV19	TRBD2	TRBJ2-1	CASSRTSGGARNEQFF	TGTGCCAGTTCCCGAACTAGCGGGGGGGCCAGGAATGAGCAGTTCTTC
.	TRBV10-3	.	TRBJ1-1	CAISQGKAEAFF	TGTGCCATCAGTCAGGGGAAGGCTGAAGCTTTCTTT
once	TRBV21-1	.	TRBJ2-3	CASSLWTGSTDTQYF	TGTGCCAGCAGCCTCTGGACAGGGAGCACAGATACGCAGTATTTT